This T cell receptor (beta chain) originates from a study of blood T cell repertoires in COVID-19. Across the study: In each case, the material was cDNA or gDNA derived from T cells, B-cell-depleted T cells, or PBMCs.

The CDR3 consists of 14 residues. Trimming removed 4 bases at V and 7 bases at J, with 15 bases between. Germline-derived CDR1 and CDR2 are SGHRS and YFSETQ. Here immunoSEQ multiplex PCR was the method, and the copy in TCRdb shows in-frame clones only, minus some. The sample shows approximately 180,000 clones, approximately 85% of them seen only once. Sequencing was performed on peripheral blood. This rearrangement joins TRBV5-1 to TRBJ1-5; unclear D gene. The TCR sequence derives from a human donor with active or convalescent COVID-19. The donor label of this sample is uncertain. The CDR3 nucleotides read TGCGCCAGCAGCCCCGACGGGAGGAGCCAGCCCCAGCATTTT. Translated: CASSPDGRSQPQHF.